These T cell receptor beta chains were read from a single sample in a study of OX40 agonist ivuxolimab in advanced cancers. Here immunoSEQ multiplex PCR was the method, and the copy in TCRdb shows in-frame clones only, minus some. The data contain tens of thousands of clones, 65% to 90% of them singletons. Sequencing was performed on CD4+ or CD8+ T cells sorted from blood, taken in a trial of the OX40 agonist ivuxolimab. These receptors were obtained from an adult with an advanced solid tumor such as melanoma, head and neck, liver or kidney cancer. Each CDR3 is given with its conserved first and last residue. D genes are given only for firm matches. Size values are once, few and many counts, or a class for expanded clones, and some rows have none.

NA	TRBV27	TRBJ2-1	few	TGTGCCAGCAGTTTAGCGGGGACCTATAATATGGAGCAGTTCTTC	CASSLAGTYNMEQFF
TRBD1	TRBV6-5	TRBJ1-2	once	TGTGCCAGCAGGCCCCAGGGGGGCGACTATGGCTACACCTTC	CASRPQGGDYGYTF
NA	TRBV5-5	TRBJ1-5	NA	TGTGCCAGTGCCATGTGGGGAGCGGACAATCAGCCCCAGCATTTT	CASAMWGADNQPQHF
TRBD2	TRBV7-7	TRBJ2-5	NA	TGTGCTAGCAGCCAGATTAGCGGGGGCGTCAGGGAGACCCAGTACTTC	CASSQISGGVRETQYF
NA	TRBV28	TRBJ1-1	NA	TGTGCCAGCAGTTTATCGTCGAGGGTGGCTTTCTTT	CASSLSSRVAFF
TRBD1	TRBV28	TRBJ2-3	NA	TGTGCCAGCACCCTGGGGACAGGTAGCACAGATACGCAGTATTTT	CASTLGTGSTDTQYF
NA	TRBV7-9	TRBJ1-3	NA	TGTGCCAGCAGCTTAGGAGCCCCAGGAGGCGGAAACACCATATATTTT	CASSLGAPGGGNTIYF
NA	TRBV11-2	TRBJ2-5	once	TGTGCCAGCAGGTCTCCTGGGGGAGAGACCCAGTACTTC	CASRSPGGETQYF
TRBD1	TRBV5-1	TRBJ2-7	once	TGCGCCAGCAGCCTACAGGGGGGATCCTACGAGCAGTACTTC	CASSLQGGSYEQYF
TRBD2	TRBV19	TRBJ2-1	NA	TGTGCCAGTACCCCGACTAGCGGGGGCTACAATGAGCAGTTCTTC	CASTPTSGGYNEQFF
NA	TRBV7-3	TRBJ2-1	once	TGTGCCAGCAGCTTAACAGGGATGAGGGAGCAGTTCTTC	CASSLTGMREQFF
NA	TRBV7-9	TRBJ2-6	few	TGTGCCAGCAGCCCCCGGCGGGACTCTGGGGCCAACGTCCTGACTTTC	CASSPRRDSGANVLTF
TRBD1	TRBV6-5	TRBJ1-1	NA	TGTGCCAGCCATGGACAGGGTAGGGTGAACACTGAAGCTTTCTTT	CASHGQGRVNTEAFF
NA	TRBV5-1	TRBJ2-2	once	TGCGCCAGCAGTCTGTACCGAACAGCGACCACCGGGGAGCTGTTTTTT	CASSLYRTATTGELFF
NA	TRBV4-1	TRBJ2-5	NA	TGCGCCAGCAGCCAAGGGGGCAACCAAGAGACCCAGTACTTC	CASSQGGNQETQYF
TRBD1	TRBV15	TRBJ2-5	few	TGTGCCACCAGCCCAGGGGACAGCCAAGAGACCCAGTACTTC	CATSPGDSQETQYF
TRBD1	TRBV6-5	TRBJ1-6	NA	TGTGCCAGCAGCCTCGACAGGGGTCTTTCACCCCTCCACTTT	CASSLDRGLSPLHF
NA	TRBV7-3	TRBJ2-7	NA	TGTGCCAGCAGCCGAGGGTCAGGGCCCTCCTACGAGCAGTACTTC	CASSRGSGPSYEQYF
NA	TRBV11-3	TRBJ2-5	NA	TGTGCCAGCAGCTTAGGATGGACACCCGGAGGAGAGACCCAGTACTTC	CASSLGWTPGGETQYF
NA	TRBV19	TRBJ1-4	many	TGTGCCAGTAGTACAGCCGGGGCTAATGAAAAACTGTTTTTT	CASSTAGANEKLFF
NA	TRBV5-4	TRBJ2-3	NA	TGTGCCAGCAGCTTTTCTAGCAGGAGCACAGATACGCAGTATTTT	CASSFSSRSTDTQYF
TRBD1	TRBV9	TRBJ1-2	NA	TGTGCCAGCAGCGTAGACAGGGGAACCGTGGCATACACCTTC	CASSVDRGTVAYTF
NA	TRBV19	TRBJ1-2	NA	TGTGCCAGTTCGGAAGGGATTGCCTATGGCTACACCTTC	CASSEGIAYGYTF
NA	TRBV19	TRBJ1-5	NA	TGTGCCAGTAGTATGGGCAGGCAGCCCCAGCATTTT	CASSMGRQPQHF
NA	TRBV9	TRBJ2-3	few	TGTGCCAGCAGCCCCTCGGGTTCCACAGATACGCAGTATTTT	CASSPSGSTDTQYF
NA	TRBV7-2	TRBJ1-2	NA	TGTGCCAGCAGCCCCGACGTGGGGGGCTACACCTTC	CASSPDVGGYTF
NA	TRBV28	TRBJ2-5	once	TGTGCCAGCAGTTTACGACAGGTGGAGACCCAGTACTTC	CASSLRQVETQYF
TRBD2	TRBV5-1	TRBJ2-5	NA	TGCGCCAGCACACAGACTAGCGGGGGGGCCGGGACCCAGTACTTC	CASTQTSGGAGTQYF
TRBD2	TRBV27	TRBJ2-1	NA	TGTGCCAGCACCACCCGGCGGGGGGCCCCTGACGGGGAGCAGTTCTTC	CASTTRRGAPDGEQFF
NA	TRBV29-1	TRBJ2-5	NA	TGCAGCGTTGGCCCCGGGGAATTCTCAATTGGCCAGACCCAGTACTTC	CSVGPGEFSIGQTQYF
TRBD2	TRBV4-2	TRBJ2-7	NA	TGTGCCAGCAGCCTCCTAGCGGGGCCCCTCTACGAGCAGTACTTC	CASSLLAGPLYEQYF
TRBD1	TRBV6-5	TRBJ1-4	once	TGTGCCGGGTCGACAGGGGGAAACGAAAAACTGTTTTTT	CAGSTGGNEKLFF
NA	TRBV28	TRBJ1-5	NA	TGTGCCAGCGGAAAACGATCGGGCAATCAGCCCCAGCATTTT	CASGKRSGNQPQHF
TRBD2	TRBV7-2	TRBJ2-7	NA	TGTGCCAGCAGCTCACGGGGGAGGGGTGGGTTCGAGCAGTACTTC	CASSSRGRGGFEQYF
NA	TRBV19	TRBJ1-4	few	TGTGCCAGTAGTATCGGAGGGACGGGGGCTAATGAAAAACTGTTTTTT	CASSIGGTGANEKLFF
NA	TRBV19	TRBJ2-2	NA	TGTGCCAGTAGTATCGGACAAAACAGGCGGAACACCGGGGAGCTGTTTTTT	CASSIGQNRRNTGELFF
TRBD1	TRBV2	TRBJ1-1	NA	TGTGCCAGCAGTGAAGACAGGGGGATTGAAGCTTTCTTT	CASSEDRGIEAFF